These 18 T cell receptor beta chains originate from one sample sequenced in a study of OX40 agonist ivuxolimab in advanced cancers. Clones were read by immunoSEQ multiplex PCR, and TCRdb kept only the in-frame ones, dropping some. The sample lists about 110,000 clones, approximately 89% seen once, with around 0.27% in the top ten. The sample here was CD4+ or CD8+ T cells sorted from blood, taken in a trial of the OX40 agonist ivuxolimab. Source of these receptors: an adult with an advanced solid tumor such as melanoma, head and neck, liver or kidney cancer.

The CDR3 is CASTHPSAGNTEAFF. CDR3 nucleotide sequence: TGTGCCAGTACTCACCCCTCGGCCGGGAACACTGAAGCTTTCTTT. The chain is built from TRBV19 and TRBJ1-1; no reliable D call. This CDR3 region has 15 residues. The V end was cut by 7 bases, the J end by 1 base, with 16 bases between. The germline gives CDR1 LNHDA, CDR2 SQIVND (reference sequence).

The CDR3 protein is CASRDDRDEQYF. The CDR3 region has the DNA TGTGCCAGCAGAGACGACAGGGACGAGCAGTACTTC. The rearrangement joins TRBV25-1 to TRBJ2-7, with TRBD1 matching over 7 bases. CDR1 is MGHDK, CDR2 SYGVNS, per germline. The CDR3 runs 12 residues. V dropped 6 bases and J dropped 5; count of bases not matched to a gene: 4.

The rearrangement uses TRBV4-2 and TRBJ2-1; tentatively, D is TRBD1 (5 bases). This CDR3 contains 15 residues. V lost 2 bases to trimming and J lost 4 bases, with 12 bases between them. CDR1 and CDR2 from the germline V gene are LGHNA and YNFKEQ. CDR3 sequence reads: CASSQRRGSYNEQFF. The CDR3 DNA is TGTGCCAGCAGCCAAAGAAGGGGTTCTTACAATGAGCAGTTCTTC.

The rearrangement uses TRBV7-2 and TRBJ1-5; 7 positions match TRBD1. There are 15 residues in the CDR3. The germline V gene encodes CDR1 SGHTA and CDR2 FQGNSA. The V segment lost 5 bases and the J segment 6 bases; nucleotides outside the gene matches: 10. The CDR3 protein is CASSLRQGWSQPQHF. CDR3 bases: TGTGCCAGCAGCCTCCGACAGGGTTGGAGTCAGCCCCAGCATTTT.

This chain connects TRBV6-6 to TRBJ1-4, with TRBD1 identical over 8 bases. The germline V gene has CDR1 MNHNY and CDR2 SVGAGI (reference sequence). The ends lost 0 bases at V and 5 bases at J; junction bases unmatched: 2. This CDR3 has 15 amino acids. DNA of the CDR3: TGTGCCAGCAGTTACTCCGGACAGGGAAATGAAAAACTGTTTTTT. Its protein is CASSYSGQGNEKLFF.

The rearrangement joins TRBV18 to TRBJ2-7; D might be TRBD1 (6 bases). Germline V CDR1 and CDR2: KGHSH, LQKENI. V was shortened by 3 bases and J by 1 base, with 16 bases between the two germline ends. CDR3 length equals 16 residues. The CDR3 DNA reads TGTGCCAGCTCACCGGTAGGACAGAGGGTATCCTACGAGCAGTACTTC. Protein: CASSPVGQRVSYEQYF.

The CDR3 loop is CAWSKAGVYSGNTIYF. In DNA form, the CDR3 reads TGTGCCTGGAGTAAGGCAGGGGTCTACTCTGGAAACACCATATATTTT. The chain employs TRBV30 and TRBJ1-3, with a weak D call TRBD1 (6 bases). This CDR3 has 16 amino acids. The ends were cut back, 2 bases at V and 0 bases at J, with 14 bases in the middle. Germline CDR1 is GTSNPN and CDR2 is SVGIG (reference sequence).

This clone was recorded once. This rearrangement joins TRBV2 to TRBJ1-5; 8 bases are shared with TRBD1. This CDR3 spans 15 amino acids. V lost 5 bases to trimming and J lost 6 bases; unmatched junction nucleotides: 9. CDR1 and CDR2 (germline): SNHLY, FYNNEI. The CDR3 loop reads CASSIQGAPVQPQHF. The CDR3 region has the DNA TGTGCCAGCAGTATCCAGGGGGCGCCGGTTCAGCCCCAGCATTTT.

In DNA, the CDR3 is TGTGCCACCAGCAGGGTAACAGGGGGATTCACCGGGGAGCTGTTTTTT. As protein: CATSRVTGGFTGELFF. The chain is built from TRBV15 and TRBJ2-2; TRBD1 agrees at 8 bases. The ends lost 3 bases at V and 4 bases at J; junction bases unmatched: 7. Germline loops: CDR1 LNHNV, CDR2 YYDKDF (reference sequence). The length of the CDR3 is 16 residues. The full variable domain, completed using reference TRBV15 and TRBJ2-2, is DAMVIQNPRYQVTQFGKPVTLSCSQTLNHNVMYWYQQKSSQAPKLLFHYYDKDFNNEADTPDNFQSRRPNTSFCFLDIRSPGLGDTAMYLCATSRVTGGFTGELFFGEGSRLTVL.

This chain connects TRBV6-5 to TRBJ2-3; D unclear. The V and J ends lost 6 bases and 4 bases respectively, with 8 bases between them. This CDR3 has 12 amino acids. Germline CDR1 MNHEY, CDR2 SVGAGI. The CDR3 region has the DNA TGTGCCAGCAGCCTAACCCCAGATACGCAGTATTTT. Translation gives CASSLTPDTQYF.

The CDR3 protein is CAWSYAAGANVLTF. The CDR3, as DNA: TGTGCCTGGAGTTATGCGGCTGGGGCCAACGTCCTGACTTTC. This chain connects TRBV30 to TRBJ2-6; D is ambiguous. This CDR3 has 14 amino acids. The germline V gene encodes CDR1 GTSNPN and CDR2 SVGIG (reference sequence). Trimming stripped 2 bases from V and 2 bases from J, with 7 bases between.

The CDR3 DNA is TGTGCCAGCCGCAGGGGTCTAGAGACCCGGAACACTGAAGCTTTCTTT. Its protein is CASRRGLETRNTEAFF. V usage is TRBV5-4 and J usage is TRBJ1-1, with TRBD1 as a possible D gene (6 bases). The CDR3 extends over 16 amino acids. Germline CDR1 is SGHNT and CDR2 is YYREEE (reference sequence). Trimming left V 7 bases short and J 1 base short, with 20 bases between.

The V and J genes are TRBV10-3 and TRBJ2-5, with 8 positions matching TRBD2. The trim removed 5 bases at V and 1 base at J, leaving 6 bases unmatched. The CDR3 totals 15 residues. Germline V gene lookup returns CDR1 ENHRY and CDR2 SYGVKD. The CDR3 nucleotides are TGTGCCATCAGTAGTGTAGCGGGGACCCAAGAGACCCAGTACTTC. Amino acid sequence: CAISSVAGTQETQYF.

There are a few counts of this clone. The genes are TRBV19 and TRBJ1-1; D is ambiguous. Trimming removed 5 bases from V and 8 bases from J, with 12 bases in between. The CDR3 spans 12 residues. Germline CDR1 and CDR2: LNHDA and SQIVND (reference sequence). The chain's CDR3 is CASSPSNGEAFF. CDR3 coding DNA: TGTGCCAGTAGTCCGTCCAATGGGGAAGCTTTCTTT.

This clone was seen only once. The V and J genes are TRBV9 and TRBJ1-2; 11 nucleotides line up with TRBD1. Trimming took 4 bases from V and 10 from J; bases not matched to a gene: 12. The CDR3 runs to 15 residues. Per germline, CDR1 SGDLS and CDR2 YYNGEE. In DNA, the CDR3 is TGTGCCAGCAGCCCATCCACGGGACAGGGGGACATCTACACCTTC. Its translation: CASSPSTGQGDIYTF.

V and J are TRBV28 and TRBJ2-7, with a tentative D call TRBD1 (8 bases). This CDR3 has 15 residues. V was clipped by 5 bases and J by 2 bases, with 16 bases between them. Germline V gene data show CDR1 as MDHEN and CDR2 as SYDVKM. The CDR3 DNA is TGTGCCAGCAGTACGGGGACAGGACTAGCCTACGAGCAGTACTTC. Protein sequence: CASSTGTGLAYEQYF.

This clone was seen only once. The rearrangement uses TRBV28 and TRBJ2-7; TRBD1 agrees at 9 bases. The CDR3 contains 15 residues. J gave up 4 bases and V 5 bases, and 9 bases lay outside the gene matches. Per the germline V gene, CDR1 is MDHEN and CDR2 is SYDVKM. CDR3 nucleotides: TGTGCCAGCAGTGGGGAGGACAGGGGTCGGTACGAGCAGTACTTC. It codes for CASSGEDRGRYEQYF.

V usage is TRBV2 and J usage is TRBJ1-1; no clear D. V was pared by 5 bases and J by 4 bases, with 14 bases between. Germline CDR1 is SNHLY and CDR2 is FYNNEI. This CDR3 is 14 amino acids long. CDR3 loop: CASSLHGGPTEAFF. For the CDR3, the DNA is TGTGCCAGCAGTTTACACGGAGGTCCCACTGAAGCTTTCTTT.